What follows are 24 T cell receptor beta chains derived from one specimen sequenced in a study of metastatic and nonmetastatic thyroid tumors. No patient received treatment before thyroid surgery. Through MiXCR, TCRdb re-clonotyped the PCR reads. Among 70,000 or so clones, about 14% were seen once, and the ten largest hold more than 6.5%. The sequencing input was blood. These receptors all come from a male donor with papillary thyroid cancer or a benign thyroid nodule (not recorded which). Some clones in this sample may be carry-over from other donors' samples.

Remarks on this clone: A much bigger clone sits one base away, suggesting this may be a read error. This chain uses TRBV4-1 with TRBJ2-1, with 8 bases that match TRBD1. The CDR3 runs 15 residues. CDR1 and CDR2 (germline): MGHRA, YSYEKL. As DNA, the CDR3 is TGCGCCAGCAGCCAAGTGGGACAGGCCTACAATGATCAGTTCTTC. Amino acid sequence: CASSQVGQAYNDQFF.

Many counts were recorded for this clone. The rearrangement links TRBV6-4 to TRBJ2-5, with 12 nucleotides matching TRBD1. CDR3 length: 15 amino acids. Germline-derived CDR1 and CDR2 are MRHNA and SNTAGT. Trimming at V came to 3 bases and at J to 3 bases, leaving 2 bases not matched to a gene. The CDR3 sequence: CASSEGTGGEETQYF. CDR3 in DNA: TGTGCCAGCAGTGAGGGGACAGGGGGCGAAGAGACCCAGTACTTC.

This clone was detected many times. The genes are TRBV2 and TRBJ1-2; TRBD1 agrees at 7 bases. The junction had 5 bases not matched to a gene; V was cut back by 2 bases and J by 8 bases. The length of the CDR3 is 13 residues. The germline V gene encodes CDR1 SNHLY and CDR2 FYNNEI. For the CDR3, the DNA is TGTGCCAGCAGTGAATGGACAGGATACGGCTACACCTTC. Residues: CASSEWTGYGYTF.

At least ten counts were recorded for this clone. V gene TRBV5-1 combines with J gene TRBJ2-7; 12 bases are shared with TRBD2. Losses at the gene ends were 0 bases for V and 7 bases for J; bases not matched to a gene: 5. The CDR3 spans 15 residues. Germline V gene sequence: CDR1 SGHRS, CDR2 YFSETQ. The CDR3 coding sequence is TGCGCCAGCAGCTTGGGGTCTAGCGGGAGGGAAGAGCAGTACGTC. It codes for CASSLGSSGREEQYV.

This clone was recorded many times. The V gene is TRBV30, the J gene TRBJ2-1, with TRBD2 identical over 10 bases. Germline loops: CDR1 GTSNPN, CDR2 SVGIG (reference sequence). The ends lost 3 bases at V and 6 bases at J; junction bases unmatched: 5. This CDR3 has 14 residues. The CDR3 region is CAWRLAGAINEQFF. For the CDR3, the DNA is TGTGCCTGGAGGCTAGCGGGAGCAATCAATGAGCAGTTCTTC. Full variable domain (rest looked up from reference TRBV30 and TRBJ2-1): SQTIHQWPATLVQPVGSPLSLECTVEGTSNPNLYWYRQAAGRGLQLLFYSVGIGQISSEVPQNLSASRPQDRQFILSSKKLLLSDSGFYLCAWRLAGAINEQFFGPGTRLTVL.

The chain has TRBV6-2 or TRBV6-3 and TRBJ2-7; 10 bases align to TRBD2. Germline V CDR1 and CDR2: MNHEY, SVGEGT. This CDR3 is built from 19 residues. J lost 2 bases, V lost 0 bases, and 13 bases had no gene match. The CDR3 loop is CASSYSEASGSKFAYEQYF. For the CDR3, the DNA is TGTGCCAGCAGTTACTCGGAGGCTAGCGGGAGTAAGTTTGCCTACGAGCAGTACTTC.

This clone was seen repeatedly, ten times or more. The CDR3 DNA reads as TGTGCGGTCAGGGTAGCGAACACTGAAGCTTTCTTT. It codes for CAVRVANTEAFF. The chain recombines TRBV28 with TRBJ1-1, with TRBD1 as a possible D gene (5 bases). Germline V gene data show CDR1 as MDHEN and CDR2 as SYDVKM. The CDR3 is 12 residues long.

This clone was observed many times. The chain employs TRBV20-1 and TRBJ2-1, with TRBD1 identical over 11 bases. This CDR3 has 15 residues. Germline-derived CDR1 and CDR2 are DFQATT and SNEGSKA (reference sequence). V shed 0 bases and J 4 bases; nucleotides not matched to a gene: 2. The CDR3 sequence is CSARDWDRGYNEQFF. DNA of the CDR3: TGCAGTGCTAGAGATTGGGACAGGGGGTACAATGAGCAGTTCTTC.

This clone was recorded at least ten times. The CDR3 DNA follows: TGTGCCTACCTCTACCGGGACAGGGGCTCCTACGAGCAGTACTTC. Its translation is CAYLYRDRGSYEQYF. The chain combines TRBV30 with TRBJ2-7; 10 bases align to TRBD1. Per the germline V gene, CDR1 is GTSNPN and CDR2 is SVGIG (reference sequence). Germline trimming cut 7 bases from V and 0 bases from J; bases unmatched to any gene: 9. CDR3 length: 15 residues.

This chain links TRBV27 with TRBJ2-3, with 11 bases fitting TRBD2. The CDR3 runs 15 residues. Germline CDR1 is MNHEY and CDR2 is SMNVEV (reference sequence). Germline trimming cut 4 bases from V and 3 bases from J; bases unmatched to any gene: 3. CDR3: CASSSRLAGTDTQYF. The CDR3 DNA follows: TGTGCCAGCAGTTCCCGACTAGCGGGGACAGATACGCAGTATTTT.

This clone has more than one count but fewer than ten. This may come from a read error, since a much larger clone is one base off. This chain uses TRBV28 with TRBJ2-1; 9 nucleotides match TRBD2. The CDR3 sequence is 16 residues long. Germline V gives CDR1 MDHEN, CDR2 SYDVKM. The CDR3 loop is CASIGTSRNSYNEQFF. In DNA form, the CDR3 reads TGTGCCAGCATCGGGACTAGCCGTAACTCCTACAATGAACAGTTCTTC.

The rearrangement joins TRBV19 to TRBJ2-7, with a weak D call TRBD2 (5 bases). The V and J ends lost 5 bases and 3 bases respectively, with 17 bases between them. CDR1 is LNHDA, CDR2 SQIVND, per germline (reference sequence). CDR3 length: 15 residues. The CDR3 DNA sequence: TGTGCCAGTAGTTCAAACTTCCCTGGAGGCTACGAGCAGTACTTC. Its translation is CASSSNFPGGYEQYF.

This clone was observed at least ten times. The CDR3 protein is CASSQSYGEQFF. CDR3 DNA: TGTGCCAGCAGCCAATCTTACGGTGAGCAGTTCTTC. The V and J genes are TRBV3-1 and TRBJ2-1; D not certain. The CDR3 runs to 12 residues. Germline values: CDR1 LGHDT, CDR2 YNNKEL (reference sequence). V shed 2 bases and J shed 9 bases, with 8 bases lying between them.

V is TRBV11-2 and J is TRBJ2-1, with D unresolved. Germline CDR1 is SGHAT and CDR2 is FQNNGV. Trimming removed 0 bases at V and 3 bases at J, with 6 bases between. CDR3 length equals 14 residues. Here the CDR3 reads CASSLEDVYNEQFF. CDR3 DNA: TGTGCCAGCAGCTTAGAGGATGTCTACAATGAGCAGTTCTTC.

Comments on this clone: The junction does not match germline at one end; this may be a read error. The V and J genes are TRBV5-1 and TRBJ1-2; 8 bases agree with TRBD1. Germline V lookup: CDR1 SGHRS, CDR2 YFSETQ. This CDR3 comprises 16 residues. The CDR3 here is CVSSLGPGQVSSGYTF. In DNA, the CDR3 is TGCGTCAGCAGCTTGGGACCGGGACAGGTGTCGAGCGGCTACACCTTC.

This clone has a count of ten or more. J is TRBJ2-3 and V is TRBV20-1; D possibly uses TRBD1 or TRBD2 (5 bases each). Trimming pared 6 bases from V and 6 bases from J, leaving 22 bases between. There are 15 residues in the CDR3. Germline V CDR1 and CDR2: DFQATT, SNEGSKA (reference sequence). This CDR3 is CSAPTVGVLRDTQYF. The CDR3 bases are TGCAGTGCACCCACGGTGGGGGTCCTGAGGGATACGCAGTATTTT.

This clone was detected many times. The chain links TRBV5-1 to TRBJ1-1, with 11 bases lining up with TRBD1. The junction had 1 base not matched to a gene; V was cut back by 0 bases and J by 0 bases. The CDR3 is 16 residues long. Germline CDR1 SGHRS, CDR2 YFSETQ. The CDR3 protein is CASSLGGQGVNTEAFF. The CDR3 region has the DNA TGCGCCAGCAGCTTGGGGGGACAGGGGGTGAACACTGAAGCTTTCTTT.

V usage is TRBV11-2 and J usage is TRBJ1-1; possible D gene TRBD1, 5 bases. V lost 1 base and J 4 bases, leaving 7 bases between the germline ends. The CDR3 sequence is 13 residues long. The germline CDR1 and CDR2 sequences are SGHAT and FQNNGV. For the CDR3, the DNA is TGTGCCAGCAGCTTAGTGGGGGGCACTGAAGCTTTCTTT. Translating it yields CASSLVGGTEAFF.

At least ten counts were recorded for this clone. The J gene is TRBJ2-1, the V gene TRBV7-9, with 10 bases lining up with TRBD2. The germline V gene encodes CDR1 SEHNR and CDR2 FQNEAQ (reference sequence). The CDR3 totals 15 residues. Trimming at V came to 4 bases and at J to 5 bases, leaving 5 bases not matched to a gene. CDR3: CASSSVAGGNNEQFF. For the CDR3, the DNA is TGTGCCAGCAGCTCGGTAGCGGGAGGAAACAATGAGCAGTTCTTC.

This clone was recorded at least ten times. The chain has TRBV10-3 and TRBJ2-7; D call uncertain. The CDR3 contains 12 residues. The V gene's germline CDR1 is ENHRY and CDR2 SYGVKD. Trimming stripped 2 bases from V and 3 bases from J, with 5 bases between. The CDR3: CAISEVSYEQYF. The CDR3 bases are TGTGCCATCAGTGAGGTCAGCTACGAGCAGTACTTC.

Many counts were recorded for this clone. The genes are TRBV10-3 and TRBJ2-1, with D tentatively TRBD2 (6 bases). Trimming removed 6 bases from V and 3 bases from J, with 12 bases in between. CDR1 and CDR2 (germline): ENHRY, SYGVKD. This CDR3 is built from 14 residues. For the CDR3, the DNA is TGTGCCATCAGCATCGGGAGTAGCTACAATGAGCAGTTCTTC. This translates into CAISIGSSYNEQFF.

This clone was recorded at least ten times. CDR3 amino acids: CSARGRAYGYTF. In DNA form, the CDR3 reads TGCAGTGCTAGAGGCAGGGCCTATGGCTACACCTTC. V gene TRBV20-1 combines with J gene TRBJ1-2; possibly TRBD1 for D (5 bases). Germline V gene sequence: CDR1 DFQATT, CDR2 SNEGSKA (reference sequence). The length of the CDR3 is 12 residues. Trimming stripped 1 base from V and 4 bases from J, with 7 bases between.

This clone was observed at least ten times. CDR3 region: CASSPETANYGYTF. CDR3 coding DNA: TGTGCCAGCAGCCCCGAGACAGCCAACTATGGCTACACCTTC. The chain couples TRBV9 to TRBJ1-2, with D possibly being TRBD1 (5 bases). Germline loops: CDR1 SGDLS, CDR2 YYNGEE. The CDR3 has 14 residues. Trimming removed 4 bases from V and 2 bases from J, with 12 bases in between.

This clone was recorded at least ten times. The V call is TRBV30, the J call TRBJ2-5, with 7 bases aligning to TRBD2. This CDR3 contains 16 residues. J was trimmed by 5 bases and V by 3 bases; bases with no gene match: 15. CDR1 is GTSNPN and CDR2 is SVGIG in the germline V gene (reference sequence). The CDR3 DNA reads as TGTGCCTGGAGGCGCTTCCTGGGGAGCGGGGACGAGACCCAGTACTTC. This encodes CAWRRFLGSGDETQYF. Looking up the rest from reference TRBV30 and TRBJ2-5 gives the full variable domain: SQTIHQWPATLVQPVGSPLSLECTVEGTSNPNLYWYRQAAGRGLQLLFYSVGIGQISSEVPQNLSASRPQDRQFILSSKKLLLSDSGFYLCAWRRFLGSGDETQYFGPGTRLLVL.